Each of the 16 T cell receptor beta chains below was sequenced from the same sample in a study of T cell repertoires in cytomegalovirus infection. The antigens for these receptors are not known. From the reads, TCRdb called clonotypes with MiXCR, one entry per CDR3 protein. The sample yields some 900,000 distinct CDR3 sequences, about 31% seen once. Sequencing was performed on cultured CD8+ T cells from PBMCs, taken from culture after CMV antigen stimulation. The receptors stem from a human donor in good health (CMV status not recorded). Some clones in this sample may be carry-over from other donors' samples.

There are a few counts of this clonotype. This CDR3 reads CASSQGGGAGYTF. The CDR3 DNA sequence: TGTGCCAGCAGCCAGGGGGGGGGGGCTGGCTACACCTTC. J is TRBJ1-2 and V is TRBV7-2; 7 nucleotides line up with TRBD1. The J segment lost 7 bases and the V segment lost 5 bases, leaving 7 bases of the junction unmatched. Germline V CDR1 and CDR2: SGHTA, FQGNSA. The CDR3 spans 13 residues.

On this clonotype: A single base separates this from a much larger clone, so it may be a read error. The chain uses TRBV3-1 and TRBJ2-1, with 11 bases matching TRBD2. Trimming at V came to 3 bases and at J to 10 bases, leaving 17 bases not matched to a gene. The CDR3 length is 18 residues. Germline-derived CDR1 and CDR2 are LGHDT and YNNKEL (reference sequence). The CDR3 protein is CASSHPFKASGGSMEQFF. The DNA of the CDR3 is TGTGCCAGCAGCCACCCTTTTAAGGCTAGCGGGGGGTCCATGGAGCAGTTCTTC.

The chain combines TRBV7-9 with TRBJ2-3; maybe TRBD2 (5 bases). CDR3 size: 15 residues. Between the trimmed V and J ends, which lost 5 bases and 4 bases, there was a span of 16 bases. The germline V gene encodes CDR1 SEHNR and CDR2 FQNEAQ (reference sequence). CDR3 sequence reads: CASSPASHGADTQYF. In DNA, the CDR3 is TGTGCCAGCAGCCCTGCGTCCCACGGGGCAGATACGCAGTATTTT.

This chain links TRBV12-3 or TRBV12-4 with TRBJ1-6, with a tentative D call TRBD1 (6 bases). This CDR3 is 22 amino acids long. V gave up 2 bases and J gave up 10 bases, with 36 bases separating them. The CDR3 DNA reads TGTGCCAGCAGTTTAATCTTTTATGGGCAGGGGATCTCGACCAGAACCAGCTCACCCCTCCACTTT. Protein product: CASSLIFYGQGISTRTSSPLHF.

CDR3 in DNA: TGTGCCAGCAAACGGTCCGACAGGGGCCAGGCGGAGACCCAGTACTTC. Translated: CASKRSDRGQAETQYF. This chain uses TRBV27 with TRBJ2-5; 8 positions agree with TRBD1. Trimming took 7 bases from V and 5 from J; bases not matched to a gene: 15. Germline V gives CDR1 MNHEY, CDR2 SMNVEV (reference sequence). CDR3 size: 16 residues.

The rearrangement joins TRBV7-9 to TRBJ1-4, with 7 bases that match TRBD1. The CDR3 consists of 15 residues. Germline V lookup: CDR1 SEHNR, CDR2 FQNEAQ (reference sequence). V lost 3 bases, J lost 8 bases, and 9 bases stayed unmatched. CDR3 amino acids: CASSFVSRTGEKLFF. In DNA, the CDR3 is TGTGCCAGCAGCTTTGTCAGCCGGACAGGCGAAAAACTGTTTTTT.

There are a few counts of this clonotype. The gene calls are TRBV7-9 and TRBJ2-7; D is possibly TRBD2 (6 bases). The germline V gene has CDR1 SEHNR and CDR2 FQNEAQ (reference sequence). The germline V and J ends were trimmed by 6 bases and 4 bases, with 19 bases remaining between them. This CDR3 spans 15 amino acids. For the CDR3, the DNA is TGTGCCAGCAGTCCCTCCGCGGGCGGGGTTTACGAGCAGTACTTC. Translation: CASSPSAGGVYEQYF. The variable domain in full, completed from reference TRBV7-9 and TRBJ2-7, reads DTGVSQNPRHKITKRGQNVTFRCDPISEHNRLYWYRQTLGQGPEFLTYFQNEAQLEKSRLLSDRFSAERPKGSFSTLEIQRTEQGDSAMYLCASSPSAGGVYEQYFGPGTRLTVT.

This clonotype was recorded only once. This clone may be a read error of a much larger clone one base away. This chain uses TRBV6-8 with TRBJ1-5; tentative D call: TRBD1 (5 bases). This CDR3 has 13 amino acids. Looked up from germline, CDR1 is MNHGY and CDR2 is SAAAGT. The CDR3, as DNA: TGTGTCAGCAGAGGGGATAGCAATCAGCCCCAGCATTTT. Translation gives CVSRGDSNQPQHF.

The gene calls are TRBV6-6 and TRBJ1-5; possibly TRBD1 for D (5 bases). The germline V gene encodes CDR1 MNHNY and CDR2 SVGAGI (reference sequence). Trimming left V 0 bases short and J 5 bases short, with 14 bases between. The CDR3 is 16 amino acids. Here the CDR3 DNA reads TGTGCCAGCAGTTACTCGAGGGGCCGGGACGATCAGCCCCAGCATTTT. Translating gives CASSYSRGRDDQPQHF.

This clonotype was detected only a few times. For the CDR3, the DNA is TGTGCCAGCAGGTTCCGGGACAGGGGGCTAGAAAACTATGGCTACACCTTC. It specifies CASRFRDRGLENYGYTF. The chain has TRBV6-1 and TRBJ1-2, with 12 bases lining up with TRBD1. Germline-derived CDR1 and CDR2 are MNHNS and SASEGT. V lost 6 bases to trimming and J lost 2 bases; unmatched junction nucleotides: 10. The CDR3 contains 17 residues.

CDR3 bases: TGTGCCAGCAGCCCTGGACGGGGACCCAAAAACATTCAGTACTTC. Encoded protein: CASSPGRGPKNIQYF. The rearrangement links TRBV7-9 to TRBJ2-4; D could derive from TRBD1 or TRBD2 (5 bases each). The CDR3 sequence is 15 residues long. V was clipped by 5 bases and J by 2 bases, with 13 bases between them. Germline V gene data show CDR1 as SEHNR and CDR2 as FQNEAQ (reference sequence).

CDR3 sequence (DNA): TGTGCCAGCGGACCCTCGGGGGGCCGGTATACGCAGTATTTT. It specifies CASGPSGGRYTQYF. J is TRBJ2-3 and V is TRBV6-2 or TRBV6-3, with a tentative D call TRBD2 (7 bases). Germline CDR1 MNHEY, CDR2 SVGEGT. Trimming removed 8 bases at V and 7 bases at J, with 19 bases between. This CDR3 has 14 amino acids.

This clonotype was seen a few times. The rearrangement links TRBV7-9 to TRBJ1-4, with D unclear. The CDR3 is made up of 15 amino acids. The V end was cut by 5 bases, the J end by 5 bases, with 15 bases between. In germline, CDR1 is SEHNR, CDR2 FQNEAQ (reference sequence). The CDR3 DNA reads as TGTGCCAGCAGCCAGCTCCGGGTCGAGAATGAAAAACTGTTTTTT. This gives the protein CASSQLRVENEKLFF.

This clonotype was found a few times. The CDR3 here is CSVLAGGQEQFF. In DNA form, the CDR3 reads TGCAGCGTACTAGCGGGGGGTCAGGAGCAGTTCTTC. The chain employs TRBV29-1 and TRBJ2-1; 12 bases align to TRBD2. CDR3 length: 12 amino acids. V dropped 6 bases and J dropped 10; count of bases not matched to a gene: 4. The V gene's germline CDR1 is SQVTM and CDR2 ANQGSEA.

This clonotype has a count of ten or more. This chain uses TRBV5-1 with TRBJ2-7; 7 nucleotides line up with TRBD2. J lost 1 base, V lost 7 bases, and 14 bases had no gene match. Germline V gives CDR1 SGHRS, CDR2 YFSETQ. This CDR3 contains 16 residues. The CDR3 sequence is CASSAKAWGGSYEQYF. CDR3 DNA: TGCGCCAGCTCCGCAAAGGCGTGGGGGGGGTCCTACGAGCAGTACTTC.

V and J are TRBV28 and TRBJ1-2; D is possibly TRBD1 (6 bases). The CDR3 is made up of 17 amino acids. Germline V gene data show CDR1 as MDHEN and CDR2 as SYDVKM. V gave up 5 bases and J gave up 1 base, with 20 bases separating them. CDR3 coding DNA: TGTGCCAGCAGTCAAAGGGACAAAGGTCTCAATAACTATGGCTACACCTTC. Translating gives CASSQRDKGLNNYGYTF.